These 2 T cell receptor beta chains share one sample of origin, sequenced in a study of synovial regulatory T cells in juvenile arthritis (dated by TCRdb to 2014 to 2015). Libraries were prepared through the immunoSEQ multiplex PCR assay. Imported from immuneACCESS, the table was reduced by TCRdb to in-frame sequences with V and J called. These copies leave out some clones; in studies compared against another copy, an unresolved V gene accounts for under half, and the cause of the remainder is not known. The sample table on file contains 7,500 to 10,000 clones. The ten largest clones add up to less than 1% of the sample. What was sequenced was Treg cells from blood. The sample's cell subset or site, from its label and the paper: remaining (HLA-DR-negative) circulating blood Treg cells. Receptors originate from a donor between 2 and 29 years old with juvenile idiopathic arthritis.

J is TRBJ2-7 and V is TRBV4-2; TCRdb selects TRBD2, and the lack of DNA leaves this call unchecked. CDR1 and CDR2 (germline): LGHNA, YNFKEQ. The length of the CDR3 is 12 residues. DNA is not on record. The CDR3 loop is CATSGGDYEQYF.

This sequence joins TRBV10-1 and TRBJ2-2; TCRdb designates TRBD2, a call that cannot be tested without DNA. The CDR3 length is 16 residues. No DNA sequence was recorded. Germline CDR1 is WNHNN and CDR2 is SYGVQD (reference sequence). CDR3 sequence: CASSEGGTSTTGELFF.